The 10 T cell receptor beta chains below come from one sample, sequenced in a study of blood T cell repertoires in COVID-19. Assay used: immunoSEQ multiplex PCR; TCRdb lists only in-frame clones, some missing. This table holds approximately 110,000 clones, around 80% found once. Sequencing was performed on peripheral blood. All receptors derive from a man in his 70s with active or convalescent COVID-19.

This clone was picked up one time. The chain has TRBV3-1 (or the pseudogene TRBV3-2) and TRBJ1-2; D is ambiguous. The CDR3 loop spans 11 amino acids. V was shortened by 8 bases and J by 7 bases, with 11 bases between the two germline ends. CDR1 is LGHDT, CDR2 YNNKEL, per germline (reference sequence). CDR3: CASGSVTGYTF. In DNA, the CDR3 is TGTGCCAGCGGCAGCGTTACTGGCTACACCTTC.

In its sample, this clone was seen a few times. The chain combines TRBV27 with TRBJ2-7; 10 bases match TRBD2. The CDR3 extends over 14 amino acids. The J segment lost 5 bases and the V segment lost 5 bases, leaving 6 bases of the junction unmatched. CDR1 MNHEY and CDR2 SMNVEV come from the germline V gene (reference sequence). In nucleotides, the CDR3 is TGTGCCAGCAGTAGGCTAGCGGGAGATAACGAGCAGTACTTC. This encodes CASSRLAGDNEQYF.

This clone was picked up a small number of times. V usage is TRBV19 and J usage is TRBJ1-2, with D possibly being TRBD1 (5 bases). CDR1 LNHDA and CDR2 SQIVND come from the germline V gene (reference sequence). Trimming stripped 9 bases from V and 3 bases from J, with 17 bases between. The CDR3 runs to 14 residues. CDR3 nucleotide sequence: TGTGCCAGCCGCCCGGCGGGGCTCGACTATGGCTACACCTTC. This encodes CASRPAGLDYGYTF. The whole variable domain, filled in from reference TRBV19 and TRBJ1-2, reads DGGITQSPKYLFRKEGQNVTLSCEQNLNHDAMYWYRQDPGQGLRLIYYSQIVNDFQKGDIAEGYSVSREKKESFPLTVTSAQKNPTAFYLCASRPAGLDYGYTFGSGTRLTVV.

This clone was picked up one time. The chain carries TRBV5-1 and TRBJ2-5; the match to TRBD2 covers 11 bases. Germline-derived CDR1 and CDR2 are SGHRS and YFSETQ. V lost 0 bases, J lost 1 base, and 8 bases stayed unmatched. The CDR3 contains 18 residues. The CDR3 sequence: CASSLAWLAGGGQETQYF. The CDR3 DNA sequence: TGCGCCAGCAGCTTGGCCTGGCTAGCGGGAGGTGGCCAAGAGACCCAGTACTTC.

The rearrangement joins TRBV15 to TRBJ1-1; D may be TRBD1 (5 bases). V lost 6 bases and J lost 4, with 9 bases in between. The CDR3 loop spans 12 amino acids. The V gene's germline CDR1 is LNHNV and CDR2 YYDKDF (reference sequence). The CDR3 nucleotides read TGTGCCACCAGTCGGGGGTTCACTGAAGCTTTCTTT. This translates into CATSRGFTEAFF.

This chain connects TRBV11-2 to TRBJ1-1; the D gene is possibly TRBD1 (6 bases). The V and J ends lost 10 bases and 5 bases respectively, with 17 bases between them. Germline V gene lookup returns CDR1 SGHAT and CDR2 FQNNGV. The CDR3 loop spans 13 amino acids. CDR3 DNA: TGTGCCACCCAAACAGGGCCTCGGACTGAAGCTTTCTTT. This encodes CATQTGPRTEAFF.

The rearrangement links TRBV24-1 to TRBJ1-2; 10 nucleotides line up with TRBD1. The CDR3 is 14 amino acids. Per germline, CDR1 KGHDR and CDR2 SFDVKD. Trimming took 3 bases from V and 6 from J; bases not matched to a gene: 3. The chain's CDR3 is CATSDGQGVDGYTF. CDR3 DNA sequence: TGTGCCACCAGTGATGGACAGGGGGTGGATGGCTACACCTTC.

This chain joins TRBV5-4 and TRBJ2-5; D is unresolved. The V gene's germline CDR1 is SGHNT and CDR2 YYREEE (reference sequence). V lost 4 bases and J lost 1, with 8 bases in between. CDR3 length equals 13 residues. DNA for the CDR3: TGTGCCAGCAGCCAAGAGATCCAAGAGACCCAGTACTTC. It encodes CASSQEIQETQYF.

V is TRBV25-1 and J is TRBJ1-1, with D tentatively TRBD1 (5 bases). The V gene's germline CDR1 is MGHDK and CDR2 SYGVNS. This CDR3 region has 15 residues. Trimming cost V 5 bases and J 3 bases, with 16 bases left between them. CDR3 region: CASSPRTPRDTEAFF. Here the CDR3 DNA reads TGTGCCAGCAGTCCTAGGACACCCCGGGACACTGAAGCTTTCTTT.

The chain couples TRBV6-5 to TRBJ1-3; D uncertain. Trimming removed 8 bases at V and 0 bases at J, with 11 bases between. CDR3 length equals 14 residues. Looked up from germline, CDR1 is MNHEY and CDR2 is SVGAGI. The CDR3 sequence: CASRRKISGNTIYF. The CDR3 DNA is TGTGCCAGCCGGAGAAAGATCTCTGGAAACACCATATATTTT.